This T cell receptor (beta chain) was observed in a study of T cell responses to AZD1222 COVID-19 vaccine (dated by TCRdb to the early 2020s). For the study in its entirety: Because spike-specific TCR depth and breadth did not differ between the two schedules, AZD1222 recipients who got a second dose at roughly 4 weeks were pooled with those who got a second dose at roughly 12 weeks. A total of 240 or so trial participants underwent TCR sequencing, of whom about 210 had received two doses of AZD1222 and roughly 26 had received two doses of the MenACWY control vaccine. Trial participants were enrolled by age into subgroups of 18-55, 56-69 and 70-plus years, and around 150, 29 and 61 TCR-sequenced participants, respectively, were included in these subgroups.

Taken from cysteine to phenylalanine, the CDR3 has 15 residues. This entry keeps only the CDR3 DNA: 45 bases, framed from base 1. The CDR3 regions of human TCRbeta chains were analyzed by immunosequencing. Per the source publication's procedure: TCRs in the repertoires were compared against a reference library of SARS-CoV-2-specific TCRs that had been generated with the MIRA antigen-specificity platform. Breadth was defined as the fraction of unique TCRs that were SARS-CoV-2-associated. Depth was defined as the fraction of total T cells that were SARS-CoV-2-associated. Using the MIRA data, each spike-specific TCR was assigned both to the spike region to which the TCR was reactive and to a CD4 or CD8 class. Log10-transformed breadth and depth values were compared by one-way ANOVA with Sidak's multiple comparisons tests. In its TCRdb copy, this immuneACCESS table keeps in-frame sequences only and misses some clones. Where compared with another copy, unresolved V genes explain less than half of these, and the others have no known cause. The DNA gave D and trimming, while V, J and clone size come from that table. Here the sample has around 100,000 clones; around 84% occur a single time. The leading ten clones occupy approximately 1.5% of the sample.

For this clone: The clone's antigen remains unknown. No per-base quality is available; no much larger clone lies one base away.

Taken with the paper, the label for time point translates to: baseline before first vaccination. The vaccinee samples were drawn from two UK trials, COV001 and COV002, one of which was a single-blind randomized controlled phase 2/3 trial testing AZD1222 (ChAdOx1 nCoV-19) in healthy adults. For TCRbeta chain sequencing, PBMC samples from trial participants were taken at day 0 and at day 28 after the second dose. Summary of the overall study and its limitations: The vaccine-associated CD4 TCRs covered the entire spike protein, and the dominant responses fell in regions 160-218 and 743-854. Most participants were white British and females outnumbered males, and the authors suggested that clonal diversity may have been underestimated. Spike-specific TCR breadth and depth rose significantly after two AZD1222 doses compared with day 0 and with MenACWY recipients. In the small 56-69-year group, the increase in depth fell short of significance, most likely because of low power. Reportedly, almost half of the unique spike-specific TCRs recognized epitopes lying outside the regions that are mutated in the B.1.351 and B.1.1.7 variants. No day 14 peak-response samples were available, so repertoires were characterized only after the peak T cell response. Conclusions about previously exposed vaccinees were limited because only a handful of AZD1222 recipients were SARS-CoV-2 seropositive at baseline.

This receptor chain uses TRBV1 and TRBJ2-3; the table's TRBD1 call for D was not verified on the DNA. TRBV1 is classified as a pseudogene. This sequence was found in an adult in good health. The sample in question was peripheral blood, obtained on day 0 of AZD1222 vaccination. The CDR3 region has the sequence CTSSQVTGSTDTQYF. At the DNA level, the sequence is TGCACCAGCAGCCAAGTAACAGGGAGTACAGATACGCAGTATTTT.